This T cell receptor beta chain appears in the sequencing data of a study of blood T cell repertoires in COVID-19 (dated by TCRdb to the early 2020s). As for the study more broadly: Samples covering the acute and convalescent phases of COVID-19 were provided by collaborators in the United States, Italy and Spain. The prospective study material was composed of cDNA or gDNA derived from T cells, B-cell-depleted T cells, or PBMCs. Deeply sampled blood TCRbeta repertoires from subjects exposed to, actively infected with, or recovered from COVID-19 were included in the dataset. The repertoires were released in a freely available public database intended as a resource for research on the immune response to SARS-CoV-2. Samples came from the ongoing ImmuneRACE study (first 160 participants) plus 1,254 subjects from 6 global collaborators. The sample metadata nearly always contained a de-identified subject ID, COVID-19 status, age in years and sex. Where available, HLA class I and class II types were taken from metadata supplied by the sample provider and were not determined by assay-based typing.

For this clone: Its antigen remains unidentified. Within one base of it there is no much larger clone, and no base qualities were kept.

The germline V end is reduced by 4 bases and the J end by 4 bases; junction bases left unmatched: 3. CDR1 is given as SGHDN and CDR2 as FVKESK, both from the germline V gene. The CDR3, from cysteine to phenylalanine, totals 14 residues. Just the 42-base CDR3 DNA is kept, in frame starting at base 1. TCRbeta CDR3 regions were amplified from genomic DNA by means of the immunoSEQ Assay, a bias-controlled multiplex PCR. As for the authors' bioinformatics: The number of nucleated cells in each sample was estimated from the amplification of reference gene primers within the assay. To quantify the absolute abundance of each unique TCRbeta CDR3 rearrangement, sequence reads were collapsed and filtered. Productive Simpson clonality was computed per sample as the square root of Simpson's diversity index over productive rearrangements. TCRdb took over this immuneACCESS table, retaining in-frame rearrangements with V and J assigned. Such tables are incomplete; in checked studies, under half of the missing clones stem from an unresolved V gene, and the remainder is unexplained. The V and J calls and clone size are taken from that table; D and trimming were inferred from the DNA. The sample table holds 250,000 to 400,000 clones, of which 75% to 90% were seen once. Of the sample, 2.5% to 3% is held by the ten largest clones.

One collaborating source in Seattle enrolled patients while the patients were actively infected and followed the patients over time throughout the course of disease. Whole blood was collected in K2EDTA tubes by collaborating institutions according to the institutions' own protocols. For TCRbeta analysis, collaborators shipped samples as frozen whole blood, isolated PBMCs, or DNA extracted from either of those sample types. Overall results and qualifications from the work: Clinical and demographic metadata were provided uncurated, with the amount varying by source and participant.

In this chain, TRBV14 is recombined with TRBJ2-2; 7 bases in the middle match TRBD1. The specimen was peripheral blood. The sequence was obtained from a woman aged 30 to 39 with COVID-19, enrolled during active disease. The CDR3 in this case is CASSPGQFTGELFF. The sequence in DNA is TGTGCCAGCAGCCCGGGACAGTTCACCGGGGAGCTGTTTTTT.